One sample yielded the 7 T cell receptor beta chains listed below, sequenced in a study of blood T cell repertoires in COVID-19. Sequencing was performed with immunoSEQ multiplex PCR; in TCRdb, only in-frame clones are kept and a portion is missing. Of over 55,000 clones in the sample, roughly four fifths were seen once. Specimen: peripheral blood. Receptor source: a man aged 45-65 years with COVID-19, enrolled during active disease.

The chain links TRBV19 to TRBJ1-5; TRBD1 might be the D (6 bases). Trimming stripped 1 base from V and 2 bases from J, with 9 bases between. The CDR3 is 15 residues long. Germline assignment: CDR1 LNHDA and CDR2 SQIVND (reference sequence). The CDR3 sequence is CASSIGRGGNQPQHF. The CDR3 nucleotides read TGTGCCAGTAGTATAGGCAGGGGTGGCAATCAGCCCCAGCATTTT. The variable domain in full, completed from reference TRBV19 and TRBJ1-5, reads DGGITQSPKYLFRKEGQNVTLSCEQNLNHDAMYWYRQDPGQGLRLIYYSQIVNDFQKGDIAEGYSVSREKKESFPLTVTSAQKNPTAFYLCASSIGRGGNQPQHFGDGTRLSIL.

The chain couples TRBV6-6 to TRBJ2-6; tentatively, D is TRBD2 (5 bases). Trimming removed 5 bases at V and 3 bases at J, with 17 bases between. This CDR3 is built from 17 residues. Germline V gene data show CDR1 as MNHNY and CDR2 as SVGAGI (reference sequence). The CDR3 bases are TGTGCCAGCAGTCGCCCCCCGAGGGTGAGTGGGGCCAACGTCCTGACTTTC. Its translation: CASSRPPRVSGANVLTF.

In its sample, this clone was seen a few times. The chain's CDR3 is CASIQGVGYGYTF. The DNA of the CDR3 is TGTGCCAGCATCCAGGGGGTAGGCTATGGCTACACCTTC. This rearrangement joins TRBV2 to TRBJ1-2; 7 bases are shared with TRBD1. The CDR3 loop spans 13 amino acids. CDR1 and CDR2 (germline): SNHLY, FYNNEI. The J segment lost 4 bases and the V segment lost 7 bases, leaving 6 bases of the junction unmatched. The variable domain in full, with the rest retrieved from reference TRBV2 and TRBJ1-2, is EPEVTQTPSHQVTQMGQEVILRCVPISNHLYFYWYRQILGQKVEFLVSFYNNEISEKSEIFDDQFSVERPDGSNFTLKIRSTKLEDSAMYFCASIQGVGYGYTFGSGTRLTVV.

The J gene is TRBJ2-7, the V gene TRBV7-6; 7 nucleotides match TRBD1. The V and J ends lost 4 bases and 0 bases, in that order; junction bases with no gene match: 3. CDR1 and CDR2 (germline): SGHVS, FNYEAQ. The CDR3 runs to 14 residues. The CDR3 DNA reads TGTGCCAGCAGCTCACAGGGGTCCTCCTACGAGCAGTACTTC. Translation: CASSSQGSSYEQYF.

Only one count was recorded for this clone. The chain is built from TRBV6-5 and TRBJ1-2; D gene uncertain. Trimming left V 8 bases short and J 0 bases short, with 7 bases between. Germline-derived CDR1 and CDR2 are MNHEY and SVGAGI. The CDR3 loop spans 12 amino acids. CDR3 in amino acids: CASVGTNYGYTF. In DNA, the CDR3 is TGTGCCAGCGTCGGGACTAACTATGGCTACACCTTC.

This chain uses TRBV5-1 with TRBJ2-5; 8 bases line up with TRBD1. V lost 3 bases to trimming and J lost 9 bases; unmatched junction nucleotides: 1. Germline CDR1 and CDR2: SGHRS and YFSETQ. The CDR3 has 11 residues. CDR3 region: CASSSDRAQYF. DNA for the CDR3: TGCGCCAGCAGCTCGGACAGGGCCCAGTACTTC.

This clone appeared a single time. This chain connects TRBV12-3 or TRBV12-4 to TRBJ1-4; 9 bases line up with TRBD1. The CDR3 is 11 amino acids. V lost 9 bases and J lost 11; bases outside the gene matches: 4. The CDR3 nucleotides are TGTGCCAGTAGCGACAGGGGGAAACTGTTTTTT. Its protein is CASSDRGKLFF.